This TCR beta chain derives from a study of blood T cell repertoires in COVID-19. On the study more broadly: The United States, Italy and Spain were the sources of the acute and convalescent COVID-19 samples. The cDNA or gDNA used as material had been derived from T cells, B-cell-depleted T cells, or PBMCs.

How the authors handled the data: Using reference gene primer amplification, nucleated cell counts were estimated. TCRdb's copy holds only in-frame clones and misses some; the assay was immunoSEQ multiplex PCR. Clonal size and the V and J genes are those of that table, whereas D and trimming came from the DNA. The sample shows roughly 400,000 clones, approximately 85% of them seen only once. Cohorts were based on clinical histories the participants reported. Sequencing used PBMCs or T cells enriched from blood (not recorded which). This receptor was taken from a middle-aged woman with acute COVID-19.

The CDR3 sequence is CASSPEKFYGYTF. CDR3 coding DNA: TGTGCCAGCTCACCAGAGAAGTTCTACGGCTACACCTTC. This chain connects TRBV18 to TRBJ1-2; the D is unclear. Deletions cut 2 bases from V and 8 bases from J, with 12 bases between. This CDR3 is built from 13 residues. The germline gives CDR1 KGHSH, CDR2 LQKENI.